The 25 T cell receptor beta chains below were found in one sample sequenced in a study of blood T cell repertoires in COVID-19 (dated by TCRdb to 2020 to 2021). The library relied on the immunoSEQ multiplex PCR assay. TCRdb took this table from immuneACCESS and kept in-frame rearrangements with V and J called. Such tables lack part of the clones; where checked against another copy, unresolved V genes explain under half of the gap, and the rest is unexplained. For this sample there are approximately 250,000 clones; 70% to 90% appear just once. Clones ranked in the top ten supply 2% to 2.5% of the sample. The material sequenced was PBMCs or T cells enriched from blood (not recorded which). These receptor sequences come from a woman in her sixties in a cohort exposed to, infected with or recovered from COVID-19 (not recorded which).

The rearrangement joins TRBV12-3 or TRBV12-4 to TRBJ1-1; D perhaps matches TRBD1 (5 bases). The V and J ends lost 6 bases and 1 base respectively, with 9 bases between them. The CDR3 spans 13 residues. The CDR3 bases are TGTGCCAGCAGCTCGGACACGAACACTGAAGCTTTCTTT. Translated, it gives CASSSDTNTEAFF.

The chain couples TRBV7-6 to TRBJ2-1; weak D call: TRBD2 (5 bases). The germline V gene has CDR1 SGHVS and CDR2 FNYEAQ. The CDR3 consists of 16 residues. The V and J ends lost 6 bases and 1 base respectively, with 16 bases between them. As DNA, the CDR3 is TGTGCCAGCAGTTCGACTGGTCGGGGTTCCTACAATGAGCAGTTCTTC. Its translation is CASSSTGRGSYNEQFF.

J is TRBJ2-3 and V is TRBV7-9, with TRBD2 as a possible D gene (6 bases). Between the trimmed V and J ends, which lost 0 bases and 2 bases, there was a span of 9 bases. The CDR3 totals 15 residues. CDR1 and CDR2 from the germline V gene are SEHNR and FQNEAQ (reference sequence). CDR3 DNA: TGTGCCAGCAGCTTAGCGCGGGGAATCACAGATACGCAGTATTTT. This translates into CASSLARGITDTQYF.

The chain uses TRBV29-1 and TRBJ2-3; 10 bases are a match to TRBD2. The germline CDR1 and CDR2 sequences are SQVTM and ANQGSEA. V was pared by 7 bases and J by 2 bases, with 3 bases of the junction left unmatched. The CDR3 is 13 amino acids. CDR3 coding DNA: TGCAGCGCTACTAGCGGGAACACAGATACGCAGTATTTT. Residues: CSATSGNTDTQYF.

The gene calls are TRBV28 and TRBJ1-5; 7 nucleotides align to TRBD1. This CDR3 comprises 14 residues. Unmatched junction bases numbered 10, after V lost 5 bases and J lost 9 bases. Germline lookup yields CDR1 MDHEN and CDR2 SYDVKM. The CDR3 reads CASSLLPRDRPQHF. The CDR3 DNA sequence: TGTGCCAGCAGTCTTTTACCCCGGGACAGGCCCCAGCATTTT. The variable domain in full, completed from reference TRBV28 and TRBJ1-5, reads DVKVTQSSRYLVKRTGEKVFLECVQDMDHENMFWYRQDPGLGLRLIYFSYDVKMKEKGDIPEGYSVSREKKERFSLILESASTNQTSMYLCASSLLPRDRPQHFGDGTRLSIL.

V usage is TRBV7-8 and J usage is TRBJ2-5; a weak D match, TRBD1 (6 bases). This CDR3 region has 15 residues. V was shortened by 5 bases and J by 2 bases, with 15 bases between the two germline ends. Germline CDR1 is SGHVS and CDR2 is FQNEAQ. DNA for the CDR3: TGTGCCAGCAGCATCCGCAGGGGACGGCAAGAGACCCAGTACTTC. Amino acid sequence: CASSIRRGRQETQYF.

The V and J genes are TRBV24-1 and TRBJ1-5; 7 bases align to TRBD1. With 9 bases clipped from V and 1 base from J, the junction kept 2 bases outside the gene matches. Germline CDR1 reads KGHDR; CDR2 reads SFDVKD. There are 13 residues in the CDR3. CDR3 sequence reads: CATGTASNQPQHF. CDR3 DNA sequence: TGTGCCACCGGGACAGCAAGCAATCAGCCCCAGCATTTT.

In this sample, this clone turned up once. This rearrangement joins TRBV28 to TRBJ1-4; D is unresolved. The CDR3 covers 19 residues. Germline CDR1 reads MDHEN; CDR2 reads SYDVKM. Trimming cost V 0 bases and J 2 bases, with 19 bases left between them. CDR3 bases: TGTGCCAGCAGTTTATGGAGTCAGAGACCCGGGAGGACTAATGAAAAACTGTTTTTT. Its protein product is CASSLWSQRPGRTNEKLFF. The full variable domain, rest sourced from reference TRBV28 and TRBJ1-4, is DVKVTQSSRYLVKRTGEKVFLECVQDMDHENMFWYRQDPGLGLRLIYFSYDVKMKEKGDIPEGYSVSREKKERFSLILESASTNQTSMYLCASSLWSQRPGRTNEKLFFGSGTQLSVL.

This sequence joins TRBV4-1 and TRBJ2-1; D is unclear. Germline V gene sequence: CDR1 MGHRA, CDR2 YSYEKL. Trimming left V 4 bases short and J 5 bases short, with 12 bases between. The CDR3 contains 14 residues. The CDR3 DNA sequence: TGCGCCAGCAGCCCCTACTTCCCTGACAATGAGCAGTTCTTC. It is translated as CASSPYFPDNEQFF.

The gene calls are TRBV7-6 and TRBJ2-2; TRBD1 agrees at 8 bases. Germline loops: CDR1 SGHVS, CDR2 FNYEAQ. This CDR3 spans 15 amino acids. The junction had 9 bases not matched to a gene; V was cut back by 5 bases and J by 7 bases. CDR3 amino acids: CASSPDRAGGGELFF. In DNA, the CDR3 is TGTGCCAGCAGCCCGGACAGGGCCGGAGGCGGGGAGCTGTTTTTT.

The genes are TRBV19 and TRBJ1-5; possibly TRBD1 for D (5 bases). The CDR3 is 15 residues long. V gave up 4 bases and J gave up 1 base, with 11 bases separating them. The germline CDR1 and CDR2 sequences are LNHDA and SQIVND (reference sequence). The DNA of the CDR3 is TGTGCCAGTAGTAATCAGGGTATGAGCAATCAGCCCCAGCATTTT. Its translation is CASSNQGMSNQPQHF.

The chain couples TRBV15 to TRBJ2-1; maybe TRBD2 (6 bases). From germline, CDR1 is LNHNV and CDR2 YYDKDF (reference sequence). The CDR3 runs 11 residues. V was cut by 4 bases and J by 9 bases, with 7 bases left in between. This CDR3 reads CATSKTSEQFF. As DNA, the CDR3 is TGTGCCACCAGCAAGACTAGTGAGCAGTTCTTC. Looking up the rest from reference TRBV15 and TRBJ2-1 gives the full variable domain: DAMVIQNPRYQVTQFGKPVTLSCSQTLNHNVMYWYQQKSSQAPKLLFHYYDKDFNNEADTPDNFQSRRPNTSFCFLDIRSPGLGDTAMYLCATSKTSEQFFGPGTRLTVL.

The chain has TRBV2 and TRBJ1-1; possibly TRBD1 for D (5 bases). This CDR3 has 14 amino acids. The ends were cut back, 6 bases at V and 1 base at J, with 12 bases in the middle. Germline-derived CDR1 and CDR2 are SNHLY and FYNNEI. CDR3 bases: TGTGCCAGCAGGCCAGGGTGGGGGAACACTGAAGCTTTCTTT. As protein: CASRPGWGNTEAFF.

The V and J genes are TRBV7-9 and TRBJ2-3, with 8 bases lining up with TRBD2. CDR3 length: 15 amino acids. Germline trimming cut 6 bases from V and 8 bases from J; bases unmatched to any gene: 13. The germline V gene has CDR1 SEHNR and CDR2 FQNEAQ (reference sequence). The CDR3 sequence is CASRERTSRDSTQYF. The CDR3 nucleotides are TGTGCCAGCAGGGAAAGGACTAGCCGAGATTCTACGCAGTATTTT.

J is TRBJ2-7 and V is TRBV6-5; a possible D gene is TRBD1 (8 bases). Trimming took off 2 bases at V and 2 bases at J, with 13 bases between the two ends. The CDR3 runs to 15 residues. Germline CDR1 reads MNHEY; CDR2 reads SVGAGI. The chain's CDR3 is CASSYRGDRTYEQYF. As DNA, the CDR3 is TGTGCCAGCAGTTACCGGGGGGACAGGACCTACGAGCAGTACTTC.

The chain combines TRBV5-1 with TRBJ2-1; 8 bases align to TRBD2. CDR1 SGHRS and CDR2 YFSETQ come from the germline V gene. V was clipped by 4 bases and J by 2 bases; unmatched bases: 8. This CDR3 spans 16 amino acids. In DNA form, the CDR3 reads TGCGCCAGCAGCCAAGGGAATAGCGGGGCCTACAATGAGCAGTTCTTC. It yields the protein CASSQGNSGAYNEQFF.

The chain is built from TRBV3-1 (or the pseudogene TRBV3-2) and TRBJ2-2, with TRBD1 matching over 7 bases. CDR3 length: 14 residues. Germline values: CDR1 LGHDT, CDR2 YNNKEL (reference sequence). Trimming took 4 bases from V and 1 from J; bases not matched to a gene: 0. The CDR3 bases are TGTGCCAGCAGCCGGGACAGGAACACCGGGGAGCTGTTTTTT. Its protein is CASSRDRNTGELFF.

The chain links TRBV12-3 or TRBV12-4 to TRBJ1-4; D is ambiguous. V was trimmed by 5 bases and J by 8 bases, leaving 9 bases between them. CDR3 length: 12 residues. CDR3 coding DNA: TGTGCCAGCAGTGGACTTCAGGAAAAACTGTTTTTT. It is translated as CASSGLQEKLFF.

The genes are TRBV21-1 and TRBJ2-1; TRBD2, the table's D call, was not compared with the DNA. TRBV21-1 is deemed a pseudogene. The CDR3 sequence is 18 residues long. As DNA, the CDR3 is TGTGCCAGCAGCAAAGGGACACTTAAGGAGGGACTAACCCTTGAGCAGTTCTTC. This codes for CASSKGTLKEGLTLEQFF.

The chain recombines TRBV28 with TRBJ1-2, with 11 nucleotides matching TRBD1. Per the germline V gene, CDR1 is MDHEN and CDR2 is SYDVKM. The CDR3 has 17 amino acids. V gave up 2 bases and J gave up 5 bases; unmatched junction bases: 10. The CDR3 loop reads CASSLTGQGARYYGYTF. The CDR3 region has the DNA TGTGCCAGCAGTTTAACCGGACAGGGGGCGCGGTATTATGGCTACACCTTC.

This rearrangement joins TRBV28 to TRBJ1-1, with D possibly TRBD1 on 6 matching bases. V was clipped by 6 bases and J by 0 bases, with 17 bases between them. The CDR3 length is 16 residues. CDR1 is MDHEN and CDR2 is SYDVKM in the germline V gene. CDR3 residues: CASSDPRGALNTEAFF. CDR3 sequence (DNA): TGTGCCAGCAGCGATCCCCGGGGGGCCCTGAACACTGAAGCTTTCTTT.

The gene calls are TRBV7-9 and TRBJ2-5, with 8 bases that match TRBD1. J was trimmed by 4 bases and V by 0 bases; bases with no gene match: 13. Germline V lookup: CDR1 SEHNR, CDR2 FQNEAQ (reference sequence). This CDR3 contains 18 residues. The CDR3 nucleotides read TGTGCCAGCAGCTTAGCAATCGTCCCAGGGGGCTTAGGAGAGACCCAGTACTTC. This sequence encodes CASSLAIVPGGLGETQYF.

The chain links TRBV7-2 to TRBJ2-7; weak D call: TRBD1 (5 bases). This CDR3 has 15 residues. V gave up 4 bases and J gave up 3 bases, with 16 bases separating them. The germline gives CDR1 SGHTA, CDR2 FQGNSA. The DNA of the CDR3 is TGTGCCAGCAGCTCCCCCAGGGTCGGGTACTACGAGCAGTACTTC. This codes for CASSSPRVGYYEQYF.

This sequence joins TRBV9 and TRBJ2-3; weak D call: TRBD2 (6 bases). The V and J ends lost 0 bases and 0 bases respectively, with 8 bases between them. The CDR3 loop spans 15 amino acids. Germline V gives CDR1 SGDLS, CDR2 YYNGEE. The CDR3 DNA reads TGTGCCAGCAGCGTAGGACTAGAAAGCACAGATACGCAGTATTTT. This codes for CASSVGLESTDTQYF.

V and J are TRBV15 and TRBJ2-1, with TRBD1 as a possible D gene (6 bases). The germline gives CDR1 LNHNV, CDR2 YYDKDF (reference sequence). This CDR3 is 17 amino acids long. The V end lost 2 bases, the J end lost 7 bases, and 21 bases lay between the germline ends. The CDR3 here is CATSRHAAGVMSNEQFF. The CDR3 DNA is TGTGCCACCAGCAGACACGCGGCAGGGGTAATGTCGAATGAGCAGTTCTTC.